This TCR beta chain appears in the sequencing data of a study of blood T cell repertoires in COVID-19. In the study overall: COVID-19 samples, acute and convalescent, were from the United States, Italy and Spain. In each case, the material was cDNA or gDNA derived from T cells, B-cell-depleted T cells, or PBMCs.

Germline V gene sequence: CDR1 SNHLY, CDR2 FYNNEI. The CDR3 is made up of 15 amino acids. Losses at the gene ends were 4 bases for V and 2 bases for J; bases not matched to a gene: 5. Per the original data handling: Estimation of nucleated cell counts relied on the amplification of reference gene primers. Sequenced by immunoSEQ multiplex PCR; TCRdb stores in-frame clones only, minus some. V, J and clone size are those of that table, while D and trimming were read from the DNA. The table shows about 220,000 clones, with around 82% occurring only once. The sample holds one count of this clone. The chain couples TRBV2 to TRBJ2-5; TRBD2 matches at 9 bases. The sequencing sample was made of peripheral blood. The clonotype originates from a woman aged 65 to 85 with acute or convalescent COVID-19. The CDR3 nucleotides read TGTGCCAGCAGTGGGCTAGCGGGGAATCAAGAGACCCAGTACTTC. Translating gives CASSGLAGNQETQYF. The variable domain in full, completed from reference TRBV2 and TRBJ2-5, reads EPEVTQTPSHQVTQMGQEVILRCVPISNHLYFYWYRQILGQKVEFLVSFYNNEISEKSEIFDDQFSVERPDGSNFTLKIRSTKLEDSAMYFCASSGLAGNQETQYFGPGTRLLVL.